This T cell receptor (beta chain) was profiled in a study of blood T cell repertoires in COVID-19. Across the whole study: Sites in the United States, Italy and Spain provided acute and convalescent COVID-19 samples. Sources were T cells, B-cell-depleted T cells, or PBMCs; the material itself was cDNA or gDNA.

In the original workflow: The assay estimated nucleated cells by amplifying reference gene primers. Clones were sequenced by immunoSEQ multiplex PCR, and TCRdb holds only the in-frame ones, with some missing. That table furnishes V, J and clone size, whereas the DNA furnished D and trimming. The profile covers tens of thousands of clones, with more than 70% appearing a single time and 35% to 45% taken by the ten largest. This CDR3 spans 15 amino acids. V was trimmed by 6 bases and J by 2 bases, leaving 16 bases between them. From germline, CDR1 is SNHLY and CDR2 FYNNEI. The sequence came from an elderly woman with active or convalescent COVID-19. Sequenced sample: peripheral blood. The chain carries TRBV2 and TRBJ2-5; the D gene is possibly TRBD2 (6 bases). The DNA of the CDR3 is TGTGCCAGCAGCCAACCCGGACTACATCAAGAGACCCAGTACTTC. The encoded protein is CASSQPGLHQETQYF. The full variable domain, completed using reference TRBV2 and TRBJ2-5, is EPEVTQTPSHQVTQMGQEVILRCVPISNHLYFYWYRQILGQKVEFLVSFYNNEISEKSEIFDDQFSVERPDGSNFTLKIRSTKLEDSAMYFCASSQPGLHQETQYFGPGTRLLVL.